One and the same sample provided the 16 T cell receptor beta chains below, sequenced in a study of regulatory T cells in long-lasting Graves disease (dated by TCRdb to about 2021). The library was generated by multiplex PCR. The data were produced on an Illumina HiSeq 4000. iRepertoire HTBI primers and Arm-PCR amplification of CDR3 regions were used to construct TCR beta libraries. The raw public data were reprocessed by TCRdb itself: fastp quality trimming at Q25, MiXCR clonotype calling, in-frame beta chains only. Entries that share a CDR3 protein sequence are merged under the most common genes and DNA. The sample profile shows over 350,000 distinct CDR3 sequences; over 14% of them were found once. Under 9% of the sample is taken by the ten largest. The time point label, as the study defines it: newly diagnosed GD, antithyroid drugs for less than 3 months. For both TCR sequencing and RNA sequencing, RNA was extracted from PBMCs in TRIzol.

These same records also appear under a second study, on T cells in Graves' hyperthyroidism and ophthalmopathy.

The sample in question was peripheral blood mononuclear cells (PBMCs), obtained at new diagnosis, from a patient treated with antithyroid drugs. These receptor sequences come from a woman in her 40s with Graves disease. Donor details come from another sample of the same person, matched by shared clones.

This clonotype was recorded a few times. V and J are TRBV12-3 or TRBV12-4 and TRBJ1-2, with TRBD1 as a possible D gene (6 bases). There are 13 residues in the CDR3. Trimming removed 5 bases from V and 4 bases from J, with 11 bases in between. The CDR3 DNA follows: TGTGCCAGCAGTCCGACAGGAGTCTATGGCTACACCTTC. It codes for CASSPTGVYGYTF.

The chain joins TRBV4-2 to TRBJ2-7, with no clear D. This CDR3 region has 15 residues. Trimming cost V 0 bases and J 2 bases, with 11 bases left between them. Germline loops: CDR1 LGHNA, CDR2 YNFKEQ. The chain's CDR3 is CASSQESGVAYEQYF. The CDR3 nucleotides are TGTGCCAGCAGCCAAGAGTCAGGAGTTGCCTACGAGCAGTACTTC.

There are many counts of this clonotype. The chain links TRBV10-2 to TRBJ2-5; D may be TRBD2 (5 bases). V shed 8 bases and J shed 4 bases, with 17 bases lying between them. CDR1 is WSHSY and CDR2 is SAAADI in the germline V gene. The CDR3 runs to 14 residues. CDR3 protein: CASGSELLGETQYF. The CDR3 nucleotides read TGCGCCAGCGGGAGCGAACTTCTGGGAGAGACCCAGTACTTC.

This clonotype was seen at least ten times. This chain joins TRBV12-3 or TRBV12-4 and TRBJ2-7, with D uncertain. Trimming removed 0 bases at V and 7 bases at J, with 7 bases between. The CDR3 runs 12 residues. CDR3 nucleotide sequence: TGTGCCAGCAGTTTAGCCGGACCAGAGCAGTACTTC. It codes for CASSLAGPEQYF.

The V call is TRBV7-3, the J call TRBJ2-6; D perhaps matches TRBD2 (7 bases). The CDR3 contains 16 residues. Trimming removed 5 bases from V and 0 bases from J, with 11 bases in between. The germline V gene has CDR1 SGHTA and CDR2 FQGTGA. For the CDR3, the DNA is TGTGCCAGCAGCCTAGGGGGGGCCTCTGGGGCCAACGTCCTGACTTTC. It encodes CASSLGGASGANVLTF. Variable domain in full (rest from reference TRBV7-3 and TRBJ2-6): GAGVSQTPSNKVTEKGKYVELRCDPISGHTALYWYRQSLGQGPEFLIYFQGTGAADDSGLPNDRFFAVRPEGSVSTLKIQRTERGDSAVYLCASSLGGASGANVLTFGAGSRLTVL.

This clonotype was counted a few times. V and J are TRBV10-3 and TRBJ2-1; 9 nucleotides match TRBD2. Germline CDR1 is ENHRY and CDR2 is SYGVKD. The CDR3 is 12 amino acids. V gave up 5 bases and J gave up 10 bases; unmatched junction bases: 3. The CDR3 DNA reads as TGTGCCATCAGTCCGCTAGCGGGGGAGCAGTTCTTC. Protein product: CAISPLAGEQFF.

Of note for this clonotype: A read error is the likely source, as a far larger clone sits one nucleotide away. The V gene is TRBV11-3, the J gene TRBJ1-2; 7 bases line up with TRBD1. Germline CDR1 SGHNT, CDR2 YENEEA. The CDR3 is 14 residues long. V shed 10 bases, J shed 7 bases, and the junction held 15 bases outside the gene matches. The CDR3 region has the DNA TGTGCCACCCAAGCGGGACAGTCGAGTGCTGGCTACACCTTC. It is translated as CATQAGQSSAGYTF.

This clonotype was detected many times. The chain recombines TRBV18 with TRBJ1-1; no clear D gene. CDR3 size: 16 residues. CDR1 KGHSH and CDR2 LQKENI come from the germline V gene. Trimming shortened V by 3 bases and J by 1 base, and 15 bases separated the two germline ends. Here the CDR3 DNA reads TGTGCCAGCTCACCCCCCGGTCAACCACAGAACACTGAAGCTTTCTTT. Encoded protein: CASSPPGQPQNTEAFF.

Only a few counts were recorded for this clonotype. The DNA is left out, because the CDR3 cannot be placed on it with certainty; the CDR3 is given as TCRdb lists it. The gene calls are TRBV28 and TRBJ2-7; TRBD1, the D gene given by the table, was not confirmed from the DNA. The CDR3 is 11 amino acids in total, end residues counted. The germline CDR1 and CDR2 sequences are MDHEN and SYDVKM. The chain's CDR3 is CASSSVGQGNF.

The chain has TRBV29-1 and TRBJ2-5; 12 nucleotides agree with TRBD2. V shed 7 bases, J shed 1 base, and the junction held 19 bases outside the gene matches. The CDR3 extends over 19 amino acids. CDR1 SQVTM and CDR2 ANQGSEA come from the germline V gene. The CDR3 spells CSERCGLAGRQVLQETQYF. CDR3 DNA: TGCAGCGAGAGGTGTGGACTAGCGGGAAGACAAGTTCTCCAAGAGACCCAGTACTTC.

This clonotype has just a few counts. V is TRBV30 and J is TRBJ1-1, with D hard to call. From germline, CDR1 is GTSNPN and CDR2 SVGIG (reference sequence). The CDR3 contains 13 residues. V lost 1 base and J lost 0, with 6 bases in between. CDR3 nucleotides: TGTGCCTGGAGTGCGTTTATGAACACTGAAGCTTTCTTT. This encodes CAWSAFMNTEAFF.

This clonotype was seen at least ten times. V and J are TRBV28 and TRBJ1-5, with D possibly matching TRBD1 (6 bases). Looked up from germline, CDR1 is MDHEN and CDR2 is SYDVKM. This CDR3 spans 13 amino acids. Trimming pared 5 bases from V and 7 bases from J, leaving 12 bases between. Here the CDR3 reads CASSLTGLQPQHF. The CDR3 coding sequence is TGTGCCAGCAGTCTTACAGGGTTGCAGCCCCAGCATTTT.

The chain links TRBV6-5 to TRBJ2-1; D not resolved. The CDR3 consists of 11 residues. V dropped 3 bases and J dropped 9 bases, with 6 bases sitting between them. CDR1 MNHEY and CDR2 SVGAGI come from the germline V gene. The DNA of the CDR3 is TGTGCCAGCAGTTATACGGGTGAGCAGTTCTTC. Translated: CASSYTGEQFF.

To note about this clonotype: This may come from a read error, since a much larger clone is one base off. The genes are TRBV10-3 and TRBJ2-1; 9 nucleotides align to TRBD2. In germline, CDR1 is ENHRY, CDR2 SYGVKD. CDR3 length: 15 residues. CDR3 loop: CAISGTGGRANEQLF. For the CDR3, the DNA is TGTGCCATCAGTGGAACGGGCGGGAGGGCCAATGAGCAGCTCTTC.

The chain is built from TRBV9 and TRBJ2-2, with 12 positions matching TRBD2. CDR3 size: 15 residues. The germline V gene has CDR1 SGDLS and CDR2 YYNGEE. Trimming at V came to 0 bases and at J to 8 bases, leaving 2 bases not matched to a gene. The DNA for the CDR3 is TGTGCCAGCAGCGTAGGCGGACTAGCGGGAGGGGAGCTGTTTTTT. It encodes CASSVGGLAGGELFF.

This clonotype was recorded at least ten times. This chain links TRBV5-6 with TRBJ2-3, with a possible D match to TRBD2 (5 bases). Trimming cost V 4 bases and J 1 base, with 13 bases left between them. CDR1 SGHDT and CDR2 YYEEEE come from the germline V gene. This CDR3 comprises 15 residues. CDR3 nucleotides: TGTGCCAGCAGCCCTCGGAGCGGCCGCACAGATACGCAGTATTTT. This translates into CASSPRSGRTDTQYF. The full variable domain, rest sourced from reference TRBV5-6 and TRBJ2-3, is DAGVTQSPTHLIKTRGQQVTLRCSPKSGHDTVSWYQQALGQGPQFIFQYYEEEERQRGNFPDRFSGHQFPNYSSELNVNALLLGDSALYLCASSPRSGRTDTQYFGPGTRLTVL.